The rows below give T cell receptor beta chains drawn from one sample of a study of blood T cells in healthy people across ages. Each CDR3 protein is one row after TCRdb ran MiXCR on the 5' RACE reads. The sample lists approximately 780,000 distinct CDR3 sequences; around a quarter were seen once. These data also featured in a second study, about T cells of mothers and their children.

Sequenced sample: blood. The source is a boy aged 10-17 years in good health. Each CDR3 is given with its conserved first and last residue. A D gene is named only where the DNA matches it firmly. Rows give clone size only sometimes, using once, few, many, or a class for an expanded clone.

V	size	J	D	CDR3	DNA
TRBV28	.	TRBJ2-5	TRBD2	CASSLDSGGGRETQYF	TGTGCCAGCAGTTTAGACAGCGGGGGTGGGCGGGAGACCCAGTACTTC
TRBV7-9	many	TRBJ2-5	.	CASSLAQGRETQYF	TGTGCCAGCAGCTTAGCGCAGGGGCGAGAGACCCAGTACTTC
TRBV5-1	few	TRBJ2-7	.	CASSSPRLGETYEQYF	TGCGCCAGCAGCTCGCCTCGACTAGGGGAAACCTACGAGCAGTACTTC
TRBV2	few	TRBJ2-5	TRBD2	CASSDYAGGETQYF	TGTGCCAGCAGTGATTACGCGGGGGGGGAGACCCAGTACTTC
TRBV7-3	few	TRBJ2-5	.	CASSLGPDSQEAQYF	TGTGCCAGCAGCTTAGGTCCGGACAGCCAAGAGGCCCAGTACTTC
TRBV29-1	many	TRBJ2-7	TRBD1	CSAGTGDHNEQYF	TGCAGCGCCGGGACAGGGGACCATAACGAGCAGTACTTC
TRBV10-3	.	TRBJ2-7	.	CAIRRGAGSYEQYF	TGTGCCATCAGACGGGGGGCAGGCTCCTACGAGCAGTACTTC
TRBV6-2/TRBV6-3	.	TRBJ1-5	.	CASRHTGIGQPQHF	TGTGCCAGCAGACACACAGGGATCGGTCAGCCCCAGCATTTT
TRBV2	.	TRBJ2-1	TRBD1	CARGQASCNEQFF	TGTGCCAGAGGACAGGCGAGCTGCAATGAGCAGTTCTTC
TRBV29-1	few	TRBJ2-5	TRBD2	CSGTSGGAETQYF	TGCAGCGGGACTAGCGGGGGAGCAGAGACCCAGTACTTC
TRBV4-1	.	TRBJ2-7	.	CASSQEGQGPYEQYF	TGCGCCAGCAGCCAAGAGGGTCAGGGACCCTACGAGCAGTACTTC
TRBV29-1	few	TRBJ2-7	TRBD1	CSVEWDRGHEQYF	TGCAGCGTTGAATGGGACAGGGGGCACGAGCAGTACTTC
TRBV5-1	few	TRBJ2-5	TRBD2	CASSVAGPQETQYF	TGCGCCAGCAGCGTAGCGGGGCCGCAAGAGACCCAGTACTTC
TRBV7-9	few	TRBJ2-1	TRBD1	CASSHRDRENEQFF	TGTGCCAGCAGCCACCGGGACAGGGAGAATGAGCAGTTCTTC
TRBV7-9	few	TRBJ1-4	TRBD1	CASRGPGTGEKLFF	TGTGCCAGCAGGGGGCCCGGGACAGGAGAAAAACTGTTTTTT
TRBV12-3/TRBV12-4	.	TRBJ1-5	.	CARSFQEGQPQHF	TGTGCCCGCAGTTTCCAGGAGGGGCAGCCCCAGCATTTT
TRBV9	few	TRBJ2-7	.	CASSVGADPTMAEQYF	TGTGCCAGCAGCGTAGGAGCCGACCCTACAATGGCCGAGCAGTACTTC
TRBV19	.	TRBJ2-7	.	CASSRRGISYEQYF	TGTGCCAGTAGTAGAAGGGGAATCTCCTACGAGCAGTACTTC
TRBV12-3/TRBV12-4	.	TRBJ2-3	TRBD2	CASSPGLAATDTQYF	TGTGCCAGCAGTCCCGGACTAGCGGCCACAGATACGCAGTATTTT
TRBV5-1	.	TRBJ1-1	.	CASSSFRRGNTEAFF	TGCGCCAGCAGCTCCTTCCGGAGGGGAAACACTGAAGCTTTCTTT
TRBV30	.	TRBJ1-1	TRBD1	CAWSQDRRAAEAFF	TGTGCCTGGAGTCAGGACAGGAGAGCGGCTGAAGCTTTCTTT
TRBV12-3/TRBV12-4	.	TRBJ2-5	TRBD1	CASKQGKETQYF	TGTGCCAGCAAACAGGGGAAAGAGACCCAGTACTTC
TRBV11-2	.	TRBJ1-2	TRBD1	CASSLVRGQRAGYTF	TGTGCCAGCAGCTTAGTACGGGGACAGCGGGCTGGCTACACCTTC